This T cell receptor (beta chain) was sequenced for a study of T cells after yellow fever vaccination. As TCR cDNA was made by 5'RACE template switching, a universal primer site and UMIs were added. Each CDR3 protein gets one entry after TCRdb re-called the 5' RACE reads with MiXCR. The table has around 310,000 distinct CDR3 sequences, around 3.6% seen once. From germline, CDR1 is LNHNV and CDR2 YYDKDF (reference sequence). The CDR3 runs to 15 residues. The ends were cut back, 0 bases at V and 3 bases at J, with 11 bases in the middle. This clonotype was seen a handful of times. The sequence derives from a man aged 18 to 29 who received the YFV17D yellow fever vaccine. The source material was PBMCs, sampled on the day of the yellow fever booster vaccination. This chain connects TRBV15 to TRBJ2-5, with a tentative D call TRBD1 (6 bases). CDR3 nucleotide sequence: TGTGCCACCAGCAGAGATCAGGACAGAAAAGAGACCCAGTACTTC. This codes for CATSRDQDRKETQYF.